This is a list of T cell receptor beta chains from one sample in a study of regulatory T cells in long-lasting Graves disease. TCRdb passed the multiplex PCR reads through MiXCR, listing each CDR3 protein once. The data show roughly 400,000 distinct CDR3 sequences, 21% seen once. Sequenced material: peripheral blood mononuclear cells (PBMCs), taken when the disease was refractory, from a patient treated with antithyroid drugs. The receptors shown here come from a female donor with Graves disease. Both conserved end residues are trimmed from each CDR3.

J gene: TRBJ1-5
V gene: TRBV27
CDR3 protein: ASSLTPSPRAGQH

J gene: TRBJ2-7
V gene: TRBV20-1
CDR3 protein: SADTYEQY

J gene: TRBJ1-5
V gene: TRBV20-1
CDR3 protein: SASDRDRNQPQH

J gene: TRBJ2-5
V gene: TRBV11-3
CDR3 protein: ASSSGASGQETQY

J gene: TRBJ2-2
V gene: TRBV27
CDR3 protein: ASTTRTRSAGELF

J gene: TRBJ2-5
V gene: TRBV15
CDR3 protein: ATSRGNSGLQETQY

J gene: TRBJ1-5
V gene: TRBV10-1
CDR3 protein: ATGDRDGYRSNQPQH

J gene: TRBJ2-2
V gene: TRBV11-1
CDR3 protein: ASNPDGRNTGELF

J gene: TRBJ2-2
V gene: TRBV28
CDR3 protein: ASSPPGQGGTGELF

J gene: TRBJ1-3
V gene: TRBV28
CDR3 protein: ASPSSSGNTIY

J gene: TRBJ2-3
V gene: TRBV20-1
CDR3 protein: SARGGGSGTDTQY

J gene: TRBJ2-2
V gene: TRBV7-8
CDR3 protein: ASSQSTGRTGELF

J gene: TRBJ1-2
V gene: TRBV3-1
CDR3 protein: ASSQARGVGGYT

J gene: TRBJ2-3
V gene: TRBV28
CDR3 protein: ASSSPGGSTDTQY

J gene: TRBJ2-1
V gene: TRBV4-1
CDR3 protein: ASIRDFGSYNEQF

J gene: TRBJ1-6
V gene: TRBV6-5
CDR3 protein: ASSYGDDNSPLH

J gene: TRBJ2-5
V gene: TRBV11-2
CDR3 protein: ARGRLAGAGETQY

J gene: TRBJ2-3
V gene: TRBV29-1
CDR3 protein: SVEVGTDTQY

J gene: TRBJ2-1
V gene: TRBV27
CDR3 protein: ASSPGGNEQF

J gene: TRBJ2-5
V gene: TRBV5-6
CDR3 protein: ASSFAGQGETQY

J gene: TRBJ2-2
V gene: TRBV10-2
CDR3 protein: ASSDEGPSSTGELF

J gene: TRBJ2-7
V gene: TRBV29-1
CDR3 protein: SGRTGAGSGKYEQY

J gene: TRBJ2-1
V gene: TRBV11-1
CDR3 protein: ASSLSLLEDEQF

J gene: TRBJ2-6
V gene: TRBV2
CDR3 protein: AGRQGASGANVLT

J gene: TRBJ1-1
V gene: TRBV3-1
CDR3 protein: ASSPNRQPVNTEAF

J gene: TRBJ2-5
V gene: TRBV28
CDR3 protein: ASSLLRPGTGEKETQY

J gene: TRBJ1-5
V gene: TRBV6-1
CDR3 protein: ASSTSGQGLVRQH